Listed below are T cell receptor beta chains from one sample, sequenced in a study of OX40 agonist ivuxolimab in advanced cancers. Using immunoSEQ multiplex PCR, the repertoire was profiled, and TCRdb retains in-frame clones only, with some absent. The sample shows about 150,000 clones, approximately 94% of them seen only once. The sample in question was CD4+ or CD8+ T cells sorted from blood, obtained in a trial of the OX40 agonist ivuxolimab. The receptors come from an adult with an advanced solid tumor such as melanoma, head and neck, liver or kidney cancer. Both conserved end residues are trimmed from each CDR3. D genes are given only for firm matches.

TRBJ1-5 | TRBV7-9 | - | ASSGGGNQPQH
TRBJ2-2 | TRBV4-3 | - | ASSQEGLGATNTGELF
TRBJ2-2 | TRBV11-2 | - | ASSSGQHPGELF
TRBJ1-1 | TRBV7-2 | - | ASSSRPPVNTEAF
TRBJ2-7 | TRBV7-2 | TRBD1 | ASSLQGARSYRTSYEQY
TRBJ2-1 | TRBV4-1 | - | ASSKGGVRGPYNEQF
TRBJ1-4 | TRBV5-4 | - | ASSLGQSNEKLF
TRBJ2-3 | TRBV7-9 | TRBD2 | ASSQGLADTDTQY
TRBJ2-2 | TRBV1 | - | TSSQDWSRGAPPNTGELF
TRBJ1-1 | TRBV28 | TRBD1 | ASDRGRIGKMNTEAF
TRBJ1-2 | TRBV19 | TRBD1 | ASSTGQAFDYGYT
TRBJ2-1 | TRBV5-4 | - | ASTWGGLESYNEQF
TRBJ2-2 | TRBV5-1 | TRBD1 | ASSLVGQGGTGELF
TRBJ2-2 | TRBV28 | - | ASSLGYIGGELF
TRBJ2-7 | TRBV7-3 | - | ASSPGGVYEQY
TRBJ2-7 | TRBV4-3 | - | ASSQDVAEPYEQY
TRBJ1-4 | TRBV18 | - | ASSRDRREKLF
TRBJ1-5 | TRBV19 | TRBD1 | ASQGQQVSAQH
TRBJ2-1 | TRBV4-3 | - | ASSQGSTVRNEQF
TRBJ2-7 | TRBV28 | TRBD1 | ASSLKELGRGRHEQY
TRBJ2-3 | TRBV18 | - | ASSSTDTQY
TRBJ1-1 | TRBV6-5 | - | ASSPRNYLDTEAF
TRBJ1-5 | TRBV28 | TRBD1 | ASSFPGQGLGGQPQH
TRBJ2-7 | TRBV11-2 | TRBD1 | ASSLQGQGRYEQY
TRBJ2-3 | TRBV29-1 | - | SVAATGMGSTQY
TRBJ1-2 | TRBV5-5 | TRBD1 | ASSHGDRRNYGYT
TRBJ2-3 | TRBV7-3 | - | ASSLSGLTDTQY
TRBJ1-2 | TRBV5-6 | TRBD1 | ASSPGQANYGYT
TRBJ2-1 | TRBV15 | - | ATSSREEKQF
TRBJ1-1 | TRBV5-1 | TRBD1 | ASSLRGGGRVETEAF
TRBJ2-2 | TRBV9 | - | ASSSSRQVTGELF
TRBJ2-7 | TRBV4-3 | TRBD1 | ASSQAGTGGGKQY
TRBJ1-2 | TRBV6-1 | TRBD1 | ASSADRGYGYT
TRBJ1-2 | TRBV2 | TRBD1 | ASRNRGLDGYT
TRBJ1-2 | TRBV7-3 | - | ASSLQGGGGYT
TRBJ2-3 | TRBV5-1 | TRBD2 | ASSFTGGADTQY
TRBJ2-3 | TRBV7-8 | TRBD2 | ASSRLAGGPDTQY
TRBJ2-1 | TRBV19 | - | ASSIGHLLNEQF
TRBJ2-7 | TRBV6-1 | - | ASSEVWQSHEQY
TRBJ1-2 | TRBV19 | - | ASRGRTIHGYT
TRBJ1-1 | TRBV5-1 | - | ASSFRVGTEAF
TRBJ2-1 | TRBV5-1 | - | ASSLSLADPDEQF
TRBJ2-5 | TRBV7-7 | TRBD1 | ASSRGGVGETQY
TRBJ1-1 | TRBV11-3 | - | ASSSVLWDTEAF
TRBJ1-3 | TRBV7-9 | - | ASSFDGLSGNTIY
TRBJ1-1 | TRBV18 | - | ASSPSGYGEAF
TRBJ2-5 | TRBV5-4 | - | ASSVSTGLGETQY
TRBJ2-1 | TRBV19 | - | ASNFMKTSSYNEQF
TRBJ1-2 | TRBV28 | TRBD1 | ASSQGPTGAYGYT
TRBJ2-7 | TRBV19 | - | ASSRDHTSRVAYEQY
TRBJ1-1 | TRBV5-1 | - | ASSLGGDTEAF
TRBJ1-2 | TRBV28 | - | ASDSAGGTNYGYT